A single sample is the source of the 9 T cell receptor beta chains below, sequenced in a study of blood T cell repertoires in COVID-19. Method: immunoSEQ multiplex PCR; TCRdb's copy keeps in-frame clones and lacks some. The sample lists about 350,000 clones, about 90% occurring once. The specimen sequenced was PBMCs or T cells enriched from blood (not recorded which). The source is a woman aged 30 to 39 who had recovered from COVID-19.

On this clone itself: This sample also contains other DNA sequences that code for the same CDR3. This chain links TRBV5-1 with TRBJ1-2; the D gene is possibly TRBD1 (5 bases). The CDR3 extends over 15 amino acids. The germline V gene has CDR1 SGHRS and CDR2 YFSETQ. Trimming shortened V by 0 bases and J by 0 bases, and 9 bases separated the two germline ends. CDR3 in amino acids: CASSLGGTTNYGYTF. The DNA for the CDR3 is TGCGCCAGCAGCTTGGGAGGGACTACTAACTATGGCTACACCTTC.

The chain is built from TRBV6-6 and TRBJ1-3; no definite D call. CDR1 is MNHNY and CDR2 is SVGAGI in the germline V gene (reference sequence). V was cut by 8 bases and J by 0 bases, with 11 bases left in between. The CDR3 totals 14 residues. The CDR3 reads CASSRGNSGNTIYF. The CDR3 region has the DNA TGTGCCAGCTCCCGAGGAAACTCTGGAAACACCATATATTTT.

The table lists this clone with a few counts. V and J are TRBV7-2 and TRBJ1-5; D uncertain. CDR3 size: 15 residues. Trimming shortened V by 5 bases and J by 6 bases, and 17 bases separated the two germline ends. Germline-derived CDR1 and CDR2 are SGHTA and FQGNSA. DNA for the CDR3: TGTGCCAGCAGCCGGGCACCTTCAGCGGGTCAGCCCCAGCATTTT. Translated: CASSRAPSAGQPQHF.

This clone was observed once. The chain couples TRBV6-5 to TRBJ2-5; D may be TRBD1 (5 bases). CDR1 MNHEY and CDR2 SVGAGI come from the germline V gene. The length of the CDR3 is 15 residues. V lost 2 bases to trimming and J lost 1 base, with 11 bases between them. Written as DNA, the CDR3 is TGTGCCAGCAGTTACGAGGTGGGGCCCCAAGAGACCCAGTACTTC. Translated: CASSYEVGPQETQYF.

The chain uses TRBV4-1 and TRBJ1-2, with D maybe TRBD1 (6 bases). Germline V gives CDR1 MGHRA, CDR2 YSYEKL. The CDR3 runs 14 residues. With 1 base removed from V and 4 bases from J, the gap between germline ends came to 10 bases. CDR3 DNA: TGCGCCAGCAGCCAAGCCCAACAGGGCTATGGCTACACCTTC. It translates to CASSQAQQGYGYTF.

This clone was seen more than once but under ten times. The chain joins TRBV11-2 to TRBJ2-1; weak D call: TRBD2 (6 bases). This CDR3 contains 16 residues. Per the germline V gene, CDR1 is SGHAT and CDR2 is FQNNGV. The V and J ends lost 1 base and 3 bases respectively, with 13 bases between them. The CDR3 sequence: CASSLGGVSYYNEQFF. In DNA, the CDR3 is TGTGCCAGCAGCTTAGGGGGGGTTTCTTACTACAATGAGCAGTTCTTC.

The chain is built from TRBV19 and TRBJ1-1; the match to TRBD1 covers 11 bases. This CDR3 is built from 16 residues. The germline V gene has CDR1 LNHDA and CDR2 SQIVND (reference sequence). The V segment lost 7 bases and the J segment 6 bases; nucleotides outside the gene matches: 13. CDR3 in DNA: TGTGCCAGTATCGACCGGGACAGGGGGTTGAGCGCTGAAGCTTTCTTT. Its translation: CASIDRDRGLSAEAFF.

The chain carries TRBV11-2 and TRBJ1-6; TRBD1 matches at 8 bases. The CDR3 is made up of 15 amino acids. J was trimmed by 7 bases and V by 2 bases; bases with no gene match: 4. Germline V CDR1 and CDR2: SGHAT, FQNNGV. Written as DNA, the CDR3 is TGTGCCAGCAGCTTACCAGGGGGCGCGAATTCACCCCTCCACTTT. Protein sequence: CASSLPGGANSPLHF.

The rearrangement links TRBV9 to TRBJ2-5, with 13 positions matching TRBD2. This CDR3 has 17 amino acids. CDR1 is SGDLS, CDR2 YYNGEE, per germline. V shed 0 bases and J 5 bases; nucleotides not matched to a gene: 7. This chain's CDR3 is CASSVGLAGGIRETQYF. The DNA of the CDR3 is TGTGCCAGCAGCGTAGGACTAGCGGGGGGAATACGGGAGACCCAGTACTTC.